Here is one TCR beta chain with its context. The sample is drawn from a study of cytomegalovirus exposure and HLA in healthy donors. Primers for the PCR totalled 60 Vbeta and 13 Jbeta. The method was immunoSEQ multiplex PCR; TCRdb's version includes in-frame clones alone and lacks a portion of them. The sample has some 120,000 clones; around 80% are singletons. Trimming cost V 2 bases and J 3 bases, with 8 bases left between them. The CDR3 runs to 13 residues. Germline CDR1 SGHNT, CDR2 YYREEE (reference sequence). The chain links TRBV5-4 to TRBJ1-2; D may be TRBD1 (5 bases). The source of this sequence is a man between 25 and 39 years old in good health and CMV-seropositive. Sequenced sample: PBMCs. CDR3 in amino acids: CASSLVGDYGYTF. CDR3 in DNA: TGTGCCAGCAGCTTAGTAGGGGACTATGGCTACACCTTC.